This TCR beta chain is drawn from a study of blood T cell repertoires in COVID-19. For the study at large: The samples span acute and convalescent COVID-19 from the United States, Italy and Spain.

Produced via immunoSEQ multiplex PCR; TCRdb's table is partial and in-frame only. The data contain approximately 190,000 clones, roughly nine tenths of them singletons. There are 14 residues in the CDR3. The sample comprised peripheral blood. The chain links TRBV21-1 to TRBJ1-2; the D call in the table, TRBD1, was not verified against the DNA. TRBV21-1 constitutes a pseudogene. The sequence was obtained from a man in his sixties or seventies with active or convalescent COVID-19. For the CDR3, the DNA is TGTGCCAGCAGCCGGACAGGGCGAGTCTATGGCTACACCTTC. Amino acid sequence: CASSRTGRVYGYTF.